The entry below gives a single T cell receptor beta chain sequence along with its context. The entry originates in a study of blood T cell repertoires in COVID-19. The CDR3 is made up of 15 amino acids. Germline CDR1 reads MNHEY; CDR2 reads SVGAGI. After removal of 4 bases from V and 8 bases from J, the junction contained 10 bases not matched to a gene. The data were produced by immunoSEQ multiplex PCR, yet TCRdb's version contains in-frame clones alone and is incomplete. This sample has 65,000 to 85,000 clones, with roughly nine tenths found just once. The source material was peripheral blood. This sequence joins TRBV6-5 and TRBJ2-3, with 9 bases identical to TRBD2. This TCR derives from a man aged 45-60 years with acute or convalescent COVID-19. The CDR3 loop is CASSLSQRGAGTQYF. Written as DNA, the CDR3 is TGTGCCAGCAGTTTATCACAGCGGGGGGCGGGTACGCAGTATTTT.